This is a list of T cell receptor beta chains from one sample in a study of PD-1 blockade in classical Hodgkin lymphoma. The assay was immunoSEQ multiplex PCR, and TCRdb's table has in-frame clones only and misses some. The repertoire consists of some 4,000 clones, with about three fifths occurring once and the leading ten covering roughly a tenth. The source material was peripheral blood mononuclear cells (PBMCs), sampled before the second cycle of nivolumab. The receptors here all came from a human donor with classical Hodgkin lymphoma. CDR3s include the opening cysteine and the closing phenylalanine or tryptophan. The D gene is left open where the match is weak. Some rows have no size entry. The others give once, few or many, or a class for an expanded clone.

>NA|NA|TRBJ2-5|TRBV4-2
TGTGCCAGCAGCCCATCCAGTGGTCCTGGGGAGACCCAGTACTTC
CASSPSSGPGETQYF
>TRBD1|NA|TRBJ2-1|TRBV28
TGTGCCAGCAGTTACGGACAGGGACTCTACAATGAGCAGTTCTTC
CASSYGQGLYNEQFF
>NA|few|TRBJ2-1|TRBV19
TGTGCCATTTCCCGGGACTTCGGAATCAATGAGCAGTTCTTC
CAISRDFGINEQFF
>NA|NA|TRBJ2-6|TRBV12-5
TGTGCTAGTGGTCGCCAAGATGCAGGACAAAGTCGGGCCAACGTCCTGACTTTC
CASGRQDAGQSRANVLTF
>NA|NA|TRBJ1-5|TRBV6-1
TGTGCCAGCAGTGAAGGGGGACACTGGGGAAATCAGCCCCAGCATTTT
CASSEGGHWGNQPQHF
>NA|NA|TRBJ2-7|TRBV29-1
TGCAGCGTAGAAACGCGGTACGAGCAGTACTTC
CSVETRYEQYF
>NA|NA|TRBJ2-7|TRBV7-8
TGTGCCACGGGCGGATCAACCTACGAGCAGTACTTC
CATGGSTYEQYF
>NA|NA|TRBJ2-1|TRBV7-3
TGTGCCAGCAGCTTTGGGAACAATGAGCAGTTCTTC
CASSFGNNEQFF
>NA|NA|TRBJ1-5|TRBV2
TGTGCCAGCAGTGAGTCAGCTCCTAATCAGCCCCAGCATTTT
CASSESAPNQPQHF
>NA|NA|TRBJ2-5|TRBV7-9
TGTGCCAGCAGCTTAGGGACAGTTAAATTCCAAGAGACCCAGTACTTC
CASSLGTVKFQETQYF
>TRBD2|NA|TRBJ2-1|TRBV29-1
TGCAGCGTGGCCCTAGCGGGAGGCACCTACAATGAGCAGTTCTTC
CSVALAGGTYNEQFF
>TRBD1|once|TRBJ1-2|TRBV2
TGTGCCAGCGGGGACAGGGGGGCCTATGGCTACACCTTC
CASGDRGAYGYTF
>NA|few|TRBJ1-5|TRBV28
TGTGCCACCAGGACATATTTTAGCAATCAGCCCCAGCATTTT
CATRTYFSNQPQHF
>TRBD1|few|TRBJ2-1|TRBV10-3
TGTGCCATCAGTCCAGTCGGACAGGGTACCAATGAGCAGTTCTTC
CAISPVGQGTNEQFF
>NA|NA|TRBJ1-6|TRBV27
TGTGCCAGCAGGGAACAGTTCGTCGCGCCTAATTCACCCCTCCACTTT
CASREQFVAPNSPLHF
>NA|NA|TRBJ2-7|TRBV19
TGTGCCAGTAGTATAGATCGACACGAGCAGTACTTC
CASSIDRHEQYF
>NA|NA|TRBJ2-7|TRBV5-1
TGCGCCAGCAGGTACGGACAGCCCGGGACGAACGAGCAGTACTTC
CASRYGQPGTNEQYF
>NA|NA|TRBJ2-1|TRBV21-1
TGTGCCAGCAGCAAGGGACTAGCGGGACCGAAGCACTACAATGAGCAGTTCTTC
CASSKGLAGPKHYNEQFF
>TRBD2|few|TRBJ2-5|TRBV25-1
TGTGCCAGCAGTGATCTCGGACTAGCGGGATCTGAGACCCAGTACTTC
CASSDLGLAGSETQYF
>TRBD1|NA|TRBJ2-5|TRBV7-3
TGTGCCAGCAGCCCGACAGGGGGCGCGGAGACCCAGTACTTC
CASSPTGGAETQYF
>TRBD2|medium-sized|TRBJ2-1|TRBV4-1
TGCGCCAGCAGCCAAATAAAGGTTGGGACTAGCGGGATCACTGAGCAGTTCTTC
CASSQIKVGTSGITEQFF
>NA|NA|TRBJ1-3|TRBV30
TGTGCCTGGAGTTCAACGGGGCCGTTTTGGTCTGGAAACACCATATATTTT
CAWSSTGPFWSGNTIYF
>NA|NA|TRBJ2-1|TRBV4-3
TGCGCCAGCAGCCAAGATCCAGGACAGAAGAGGCTCTTC
CASSQDPGQKRLF
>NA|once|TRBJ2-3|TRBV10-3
TGTGCCACTACCTCGAGGGCAGCTAGCACAGATACGCAGTATTTT
CATTSRAASTDTQYF
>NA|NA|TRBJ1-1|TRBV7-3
TGTGCCAGCAGCTTCACAGGGAACACTGAAGCTTTCTTT
CASSFTGNTEAFF
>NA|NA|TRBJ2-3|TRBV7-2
TGTGCCAGCAGCGTCCAAAGTGGTAGCACAGATACGCAGTATTTT
CASSVQSGSTDTQYF
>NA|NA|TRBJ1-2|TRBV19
TGTGCCAGTAGTAGCTACCCCCCACGGGAGGGCGATGGCTACACCTTC
CASSSYPPREGDGYTF
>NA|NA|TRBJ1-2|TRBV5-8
TGTGCCAGCGACGATTCTCCACGAAAGACCTATGGCTACACCTTC
CASDDSPRKTYGYTF
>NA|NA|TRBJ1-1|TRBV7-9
TGTGCCAGCAGCCTCAACGGGGCTGAAGCTTTCTTT
CASSLNGAEAFF
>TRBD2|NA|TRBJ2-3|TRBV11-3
TGTGCCAGCAGCTTAGGCGGGAGACACCATGGAGATACGCAGTATTTT
CASSLGGRHHGDTQYF
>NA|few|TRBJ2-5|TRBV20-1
TGCAGTTACTACCAAGAGACCCAGTACTTC
CSYYQETQYF
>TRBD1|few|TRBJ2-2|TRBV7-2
TGTGCCAGCAGCCCAACAGGGGGCAACACCGGGGAGCTGTTTTTT
CASSPTGGNTGELFF
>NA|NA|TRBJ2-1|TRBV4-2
TGTGCCAGCAGCCAAGTTTCGAGCAGGGGAGAGCAGTTCTTC
CASSQVSSRGEQFF
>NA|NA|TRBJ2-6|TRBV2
TGTGCCAGCGGGCAGGACGGGATAATGTCTGGGGCCAACGTCCTGACTTTC
CASGQDGIMSGANVLTF
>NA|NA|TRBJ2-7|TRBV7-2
TGTGCCAGCAGTGACCTCGGCGAGCAGTACTTC
CASSDLGEQYF
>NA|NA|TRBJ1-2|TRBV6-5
TGTGCCAGCAGTGAATTGGGCAGTTACTATGGCTACACCTTC
CASSELGSYYGYTF
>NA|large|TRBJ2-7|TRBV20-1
TGCAGTTGTGGGGGTTATTACGAGCAGTACTTC
CSCGGYYEQYF
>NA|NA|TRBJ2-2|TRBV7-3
TGTGCCAGCAGCTTACGGTCCGGGGAGCTGTTTTTT
CASSLRSGELFF
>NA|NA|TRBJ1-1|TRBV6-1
TGTGCCAGCATCAGTCCAGCAATCACTGAAGCTTTCTTT
CASISPAITEAFF
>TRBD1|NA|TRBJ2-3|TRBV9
TGTGCCAGCAGCGCAGGGACAGGGGCCGTTACAGATACGCAGTATTTT
CASSAGTGAVTDTQYF
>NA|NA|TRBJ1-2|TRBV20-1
TGCAGTGCCGTGGGGGGTGGAGGCTACACCTTC
CSAVGGGGYTF
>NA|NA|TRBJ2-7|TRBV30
TGTGCCTGGCGGGGTTCGTTAACCTACGAGCAGTACTTC
CAWRGSLTYEQYF
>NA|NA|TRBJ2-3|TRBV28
TGTGCCAGCAACCGCGAGCGCCGCACAGATACGCAGTATTTT
CASNRERRTDTQYF
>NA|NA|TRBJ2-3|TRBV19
TGTGCCAGTAGCCCTCGGGCCTTAAGCACAGATACGCAGTATTTT
CASSPRALSTDTQYF
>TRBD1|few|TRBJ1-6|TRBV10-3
TGTGCCATCACCGCAGGACAGGGCAGGAATTCACCCCTCCACTTT
CAITAGQGRNSPLHF
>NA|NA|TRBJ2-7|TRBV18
TGTGCCAGCTCGCTCCTCGCTGGGGCCGAGCAGTACTTC
CASSLLAGAEQYF
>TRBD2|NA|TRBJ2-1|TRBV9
TGTGCCAGCAGCGTAGGCGGGAGTGGGTACAATGAGCAGTTCTTC
CASSVGGSGYNEQFF
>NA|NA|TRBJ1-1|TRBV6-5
TGTGCCAGCAGTTACCCACAGCAGAACACTGAAGCTTTCTTT
CASSYPQQNTEAFF